This TCR beta chain was retrieved from a study of T-cell memory formation after mild COVID-19 (dated by TCRdb to the early 2020s). Study-wide context: Most TCR sequence clusters were specific to one of the two donors. In a couple of donors, T-cell clones that expanded and contracted after mild COVID-19 were followed by sequencing TCRalpha and TCRbeta repertoires longitudinally. Two young, previously healthy adult volunteers, one female and one male, were included in the cohort.

Findings and caveats that apply to the study as a whole: SARS-CoV-2 specificity was not confirmed for the second-wave clones peaking on day 37. Only a couple of mild cases were covered by the study, and larger cohorts that include severe cases with pre-infection samples were considered necessary. From day 15 to 85, contracting clones showed balanced CD4/CD8 phenotypes, whereas a second wave of clones that expanded from day 15 to 37 leaned towards CD4+. Some responding clones were found in pre-infection memory, which suggests that pre-existing cross-reactive memory T cells took part in the SARS-CoV-2 response. Contracting CD4+ clones appeared mostly in the CM and EM memory subsets, whereas CD8+ clones were enriched in EMRA.

The sequencer listed for this sample is Illumina NovaSeq 6000. TCRalpha and TCRbeta cDNA libraries were built by 5'RACE with constant-segment primers, adding sample barcodes and unique molecular identifiers. Trizol reagent was used to extract RNA from every sample. Amplification of the libraries took two PCR steps, and the second step added a second sample barcode plus Illumina TruSeq adapters. The libraries were sequenced on an Illumina NovaSeq using 2 x 150 bp paired-end reads. The study's own analysis went as follows. With migec v1.2.7, reads were demultiplexed and then collapsed into UMI-guided consensus sequences. Using mixcr v2.1.11, UMI consensuses were aligned to TRA and TRB V and J templates and then assembled into clonotypes. A clonotype was counted as expanded or contracted only if both edgeR and NoisET called the change significant, with noise models trained on biological replicates. edgeR calls used a false discovery rate-adjusted p below 0.01 and a log2 fold-change threshold of 1. As an exploratory analysis of dynamics, PCA with hierarchical clustering was applied to max-normalized trajectories of the 1000 most abundant clonotypes. Separately sequenced CD4+ and CD8+ repertoires were used to assign a CD4 or CD8 phenotype to each responding clone. TCRdb trimmed public reads at Q25 via fastp, called clones via MiXCR and kept in-frame beta chains. One record per CDR3 amino acid sequence lists the most common genes and DNA. The V and J calls and clone size are TCRdb's, not the authors'. In this sample the table shows around 36,000 distinct CDR3 sequences, more than 9.5% of which occur a single time. Over 25% of the sample is taken by the ten largest.

This clonotype appeared many times. It has no known antigen specificity. No qualities accompany the bases; no much larger clone lies one base away. PBMCs were isolated by Ficoll-Paque density gradient centrifugation. For this chain, trimming is 5 bases at the V end and 5 bases at the J end, and the number of junction bases without a gene match is 7. The CDR3 runs 16 residues from the cysteine to the phenylalanine. Only the CDR3 DNA is retained, 48 bases long and in frame from the first base. CDR1 and CDR2 were assigned from the germline V gene as SGHVS and FQNEAQ. The chain joins TRBV7-8 to TRBJ2-2; 11 central nucleotides agree with TRBD2. Sequencing was performed on PBMCs or a T cell subset sorted from them (not recorded which). The receptor was derived from a man in his late teens or twenties who had mild COVID-19 (a few samples of this study predate the infection). The sample titles of this study are shuffled in the database, so cell type and time point are left out; the donor was told from shared clones. CDR3 sequence: CASSGSGGAETGELFF. The nucleotide sequence reads TGTGCCAGCAGCGGTAGCGGGGGGGCCGAAACCGGGGAGCTGTTTTTT.